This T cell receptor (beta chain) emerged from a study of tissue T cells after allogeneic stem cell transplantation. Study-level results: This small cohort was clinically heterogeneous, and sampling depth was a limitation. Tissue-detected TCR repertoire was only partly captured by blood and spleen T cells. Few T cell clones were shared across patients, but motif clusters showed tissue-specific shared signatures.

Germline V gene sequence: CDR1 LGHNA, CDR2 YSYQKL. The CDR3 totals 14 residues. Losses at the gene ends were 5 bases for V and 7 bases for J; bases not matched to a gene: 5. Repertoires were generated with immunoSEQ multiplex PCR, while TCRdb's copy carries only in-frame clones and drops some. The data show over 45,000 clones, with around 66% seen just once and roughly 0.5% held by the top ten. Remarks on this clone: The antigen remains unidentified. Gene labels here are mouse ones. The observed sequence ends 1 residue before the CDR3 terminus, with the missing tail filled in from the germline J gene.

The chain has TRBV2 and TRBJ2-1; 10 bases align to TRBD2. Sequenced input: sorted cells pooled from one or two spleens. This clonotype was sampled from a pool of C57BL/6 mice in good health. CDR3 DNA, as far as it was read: TGTGCCAGCAGCGCGACTGGGGGGTGGGCTGAGCAGTTC. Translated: CASSATGGWAEQF. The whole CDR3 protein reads CASSATGGWAEQFF.